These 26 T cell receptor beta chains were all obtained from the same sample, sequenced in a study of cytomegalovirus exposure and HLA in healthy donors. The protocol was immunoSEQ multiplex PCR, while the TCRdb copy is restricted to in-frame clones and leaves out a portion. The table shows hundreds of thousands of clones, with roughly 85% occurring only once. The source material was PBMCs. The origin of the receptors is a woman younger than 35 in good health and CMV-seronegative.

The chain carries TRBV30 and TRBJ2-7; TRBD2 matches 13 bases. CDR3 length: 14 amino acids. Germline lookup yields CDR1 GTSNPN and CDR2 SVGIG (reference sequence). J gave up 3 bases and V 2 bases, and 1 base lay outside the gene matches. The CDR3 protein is CAWSRTSGGYEQYF. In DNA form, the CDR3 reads TGTGCCTGGAGTCGGACTAGCGGGGGCTACGAGCAGTACTTC.

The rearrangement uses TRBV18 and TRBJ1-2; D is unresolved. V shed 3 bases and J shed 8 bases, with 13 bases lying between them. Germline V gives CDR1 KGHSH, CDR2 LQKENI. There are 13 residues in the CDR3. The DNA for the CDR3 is TGTGCCAGCTCACCGGACCCGGTCAGCGGCTACACCTTC. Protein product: CASSPDPVSGYTF.

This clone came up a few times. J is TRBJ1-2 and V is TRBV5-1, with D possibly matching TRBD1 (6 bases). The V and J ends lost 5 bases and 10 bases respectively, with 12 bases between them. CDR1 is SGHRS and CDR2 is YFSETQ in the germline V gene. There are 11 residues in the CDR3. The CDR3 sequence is CASRGGLDYTF. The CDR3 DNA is TGCGCCAGCAGAGGGGGGCTGGACTACACCTTC.

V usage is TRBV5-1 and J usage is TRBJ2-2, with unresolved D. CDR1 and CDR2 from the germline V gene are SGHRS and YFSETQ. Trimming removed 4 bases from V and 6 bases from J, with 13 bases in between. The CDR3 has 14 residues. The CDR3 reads CASSRDKPAGELFF. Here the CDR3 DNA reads TGCGCCAGCAGCCGAGACAAGCCGGCCGGGGAGCTGTTTTTT.

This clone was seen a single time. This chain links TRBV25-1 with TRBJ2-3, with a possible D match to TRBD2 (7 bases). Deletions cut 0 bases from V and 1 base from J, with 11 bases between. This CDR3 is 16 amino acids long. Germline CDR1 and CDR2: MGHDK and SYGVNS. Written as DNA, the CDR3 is TGTGCCAGCAGTGAATATGGGGGGGGCGGCACAGATACGCAGTATTTT. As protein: CASSEYGGGGTDTQYF.

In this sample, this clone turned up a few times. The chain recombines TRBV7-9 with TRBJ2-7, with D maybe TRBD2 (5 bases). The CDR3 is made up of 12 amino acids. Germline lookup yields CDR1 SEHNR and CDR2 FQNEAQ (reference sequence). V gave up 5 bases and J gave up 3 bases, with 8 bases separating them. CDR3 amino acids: CASSTEGYEQYF. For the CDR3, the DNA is TGTGCCAGCAGCACCGAGGGCTACGAGCAGTACTTC.

CDR3 in DNA: TGTGCCAGCAGCGTAACCGGACAGAACTATGGCTACACCTTC. Translating gives CASSVTGQNYGYTF. The chain employs TRBV9 and TRBJ1-2, with TRBD1 as a possible D gene (6 bases). Per the germline V gene, CDR1 is SGDLS and CDR2 is YYNGEE. V was cut by 1 base and J by 2 bases, with 9 bases left in between. This CDR3 has 14 residues.

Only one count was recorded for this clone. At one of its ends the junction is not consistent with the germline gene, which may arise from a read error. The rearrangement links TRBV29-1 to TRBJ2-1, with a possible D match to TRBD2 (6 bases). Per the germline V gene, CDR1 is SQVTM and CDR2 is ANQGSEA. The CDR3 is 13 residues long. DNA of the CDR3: TGCAGCCTTGAGGAGGGCTCCTACAATGAGCAGTTCTTC. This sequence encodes CSLEEGSYNEQFF.

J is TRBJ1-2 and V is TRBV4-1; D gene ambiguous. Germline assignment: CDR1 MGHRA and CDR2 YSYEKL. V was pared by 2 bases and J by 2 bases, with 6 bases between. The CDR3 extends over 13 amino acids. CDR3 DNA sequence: TGCGCCAGCAGCCAATCAACCAACTATGGCTACACCTTC. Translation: CASSQSTNYGYTF.

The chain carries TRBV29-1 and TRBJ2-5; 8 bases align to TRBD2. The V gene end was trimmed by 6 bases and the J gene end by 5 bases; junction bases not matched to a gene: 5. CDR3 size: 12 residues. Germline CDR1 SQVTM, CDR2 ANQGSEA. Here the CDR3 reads CSVNSGEETQYF. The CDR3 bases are TGCAGCGTCAATAGCGGGGAGGAGACCCAGTACTTC.

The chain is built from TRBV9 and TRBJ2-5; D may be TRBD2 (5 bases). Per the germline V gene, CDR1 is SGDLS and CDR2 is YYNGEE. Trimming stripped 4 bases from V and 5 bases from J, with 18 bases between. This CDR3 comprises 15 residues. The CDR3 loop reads CASSPGRGAGETQYF. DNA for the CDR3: TGTGCCAGCAGCCCAGGACGGGGTGCGGGCGAGACCCAGTACTTC.

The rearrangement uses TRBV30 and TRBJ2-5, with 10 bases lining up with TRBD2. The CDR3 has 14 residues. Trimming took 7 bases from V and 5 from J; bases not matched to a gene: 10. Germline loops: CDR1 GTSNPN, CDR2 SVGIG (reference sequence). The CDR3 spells CASKSGGVGETQYF. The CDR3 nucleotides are TGTGCCTCAAAAAGCGGGGGGGTCGGTGAGACCCAGTACTTC.

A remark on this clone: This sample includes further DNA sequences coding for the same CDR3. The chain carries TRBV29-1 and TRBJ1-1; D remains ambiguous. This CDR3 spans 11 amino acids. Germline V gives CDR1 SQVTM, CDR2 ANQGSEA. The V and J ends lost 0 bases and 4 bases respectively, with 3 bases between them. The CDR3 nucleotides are TGCAGCGTTGAAGAAGGCACTGAAGCTTTCTTT. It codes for CSVEEGTEAFF. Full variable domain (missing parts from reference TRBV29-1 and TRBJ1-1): SAVISQKPSRDICQRGTSLTIQCQVDSQVTMMFWYRQQPGQSLTLIATANQGSEATYESGFVIDKFPISRPNLTFSTLTVSNMSPEDSSIYLCSVEEGTEAFFGQGTRLTVV.

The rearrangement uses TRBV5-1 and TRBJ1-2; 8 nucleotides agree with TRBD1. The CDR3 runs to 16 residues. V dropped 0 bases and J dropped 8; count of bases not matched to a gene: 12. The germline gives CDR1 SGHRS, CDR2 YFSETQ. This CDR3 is CASSLGGTGVAGGYTF. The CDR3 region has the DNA TGCGCCAGCAGCTTGGGTGGGACAGGCGTCGCTGGGGGCTACACCTTC.

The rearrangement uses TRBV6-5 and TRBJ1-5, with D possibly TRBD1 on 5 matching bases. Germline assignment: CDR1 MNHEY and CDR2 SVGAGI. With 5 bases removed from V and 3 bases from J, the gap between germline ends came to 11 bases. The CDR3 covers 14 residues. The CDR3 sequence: CASSPGTSNQPQHF. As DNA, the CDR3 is TGTGCCAGCAGTCCCGGGACTTCCAATCAGCCCCAGCATTTT.

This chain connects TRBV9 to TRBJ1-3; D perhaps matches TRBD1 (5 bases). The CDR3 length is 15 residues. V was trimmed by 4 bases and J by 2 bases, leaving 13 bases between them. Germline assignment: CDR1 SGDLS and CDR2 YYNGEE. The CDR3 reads CASSTRAGPGNTIYF. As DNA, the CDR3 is TGTGCCAGCAGCACCAGGGCGGGACCTGGAAACACCATATATTTT.

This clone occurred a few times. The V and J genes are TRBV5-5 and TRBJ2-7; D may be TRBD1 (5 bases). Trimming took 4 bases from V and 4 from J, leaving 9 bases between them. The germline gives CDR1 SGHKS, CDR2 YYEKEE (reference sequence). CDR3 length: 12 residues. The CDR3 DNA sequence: TGTGCCAGCAGCGGGGCTGGATACGAGCAGTACTTC. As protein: CASSGAGYEQYF.

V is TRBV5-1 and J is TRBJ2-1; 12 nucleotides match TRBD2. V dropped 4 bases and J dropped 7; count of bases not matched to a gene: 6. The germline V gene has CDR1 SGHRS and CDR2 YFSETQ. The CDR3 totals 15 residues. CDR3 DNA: TGCGCCAGCAGCCCGACTAGCGGGAGCCAGAATGAGCAGTTCTTC. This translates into CASSPTSGSQNEQFF.

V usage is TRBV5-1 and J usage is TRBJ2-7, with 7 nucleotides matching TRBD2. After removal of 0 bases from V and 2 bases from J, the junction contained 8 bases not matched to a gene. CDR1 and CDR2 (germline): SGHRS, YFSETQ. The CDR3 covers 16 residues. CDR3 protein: CASSLDGASGTYEQYF. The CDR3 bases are TGCGCCAGCAGCTTGGATGGGGCTAGCGGCACCTACGAGCAGTACTTC.

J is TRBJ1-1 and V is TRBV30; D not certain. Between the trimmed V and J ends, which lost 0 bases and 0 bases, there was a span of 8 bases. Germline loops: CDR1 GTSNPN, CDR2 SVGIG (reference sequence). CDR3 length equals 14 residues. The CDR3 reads CAWSVPVMNTEAFF. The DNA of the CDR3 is TGTGCCTGGAGTGTACCGGTTATGAACACTGAAGCTTTCTTT.

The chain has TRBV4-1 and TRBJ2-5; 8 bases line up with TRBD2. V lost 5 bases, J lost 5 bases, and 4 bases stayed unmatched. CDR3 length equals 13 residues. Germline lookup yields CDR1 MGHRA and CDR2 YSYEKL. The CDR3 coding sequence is TGCGCCAGCAGCGCCCGGGGGGGGGAGACCCAGTACTTC. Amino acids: CASSARGGETQYF.

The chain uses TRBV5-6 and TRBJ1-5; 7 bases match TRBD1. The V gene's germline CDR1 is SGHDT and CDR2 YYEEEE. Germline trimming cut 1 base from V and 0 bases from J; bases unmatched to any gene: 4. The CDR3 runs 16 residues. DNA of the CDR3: TGTGCCAGCAGCTTGTGGGGGACAGTTAGCAATCAGCCCCAGCATTTT. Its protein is CASSLWGTVSNQPQHF. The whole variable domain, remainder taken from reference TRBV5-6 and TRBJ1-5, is DAGVTQSPTHLIKTRGQQVTLRCSPKSGHDTVSWYQQALGQGPQFIFQYYEEEERQRGNFPDRFSGHQFPNYSSELNVNALLLGDSALYLCASSLWGTVSNQPQHFGDGTRLSIL.

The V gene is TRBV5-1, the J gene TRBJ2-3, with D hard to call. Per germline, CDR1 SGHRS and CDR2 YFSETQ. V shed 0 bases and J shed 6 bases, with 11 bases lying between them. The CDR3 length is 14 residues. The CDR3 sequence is CASSLAFGVDTQYF. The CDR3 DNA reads TGCGCCAGCAGCTTGGCTTTTGGGGTCGATACGCAGTATTTT.

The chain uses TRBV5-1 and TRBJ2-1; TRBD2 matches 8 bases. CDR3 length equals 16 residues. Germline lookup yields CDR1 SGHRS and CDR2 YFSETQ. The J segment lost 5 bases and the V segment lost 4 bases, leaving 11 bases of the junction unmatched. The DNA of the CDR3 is TGCGCCAGCAGCCCCCGGGGGGGACACCTAAACAATGAGCAGTTCTTC. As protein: CASSPRGGHLNNEQFF.

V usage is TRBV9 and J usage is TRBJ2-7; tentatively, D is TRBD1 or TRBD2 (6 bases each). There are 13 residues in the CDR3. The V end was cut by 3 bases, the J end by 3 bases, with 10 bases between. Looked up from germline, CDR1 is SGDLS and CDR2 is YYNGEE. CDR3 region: CASSGRGNYEQYF. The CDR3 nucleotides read TGTGCCAGCAGCGGGAGGGGGAACTACGAGCAGTACTTC.

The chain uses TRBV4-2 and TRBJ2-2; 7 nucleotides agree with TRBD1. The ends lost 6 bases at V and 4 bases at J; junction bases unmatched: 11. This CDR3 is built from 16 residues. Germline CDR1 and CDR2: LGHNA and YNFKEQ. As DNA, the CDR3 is TGTGCCAGCAGAGGGCAGGGGGTTTCGAGCACCGGGGAGCTGTTTTTT. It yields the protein CASRGQGVSSTGELFF.